A single sample gave rise to the 26 T cell receptor beta chains below, sequenced in a study of beta chain features in type 1 diabetes. Isolated RNA was reverse transcribed in full, so expressed TCRB transcripts were sequenced. Clones were read by immunoSEQ multiplex PCR, and TCRdb kept only the in-frame ones, dropping some. The sample carries 300,000 to 400,000 clones, about 11% recorded once. Sequenced input: naive CD4+ T cells from blood. These TCRs come from a woman aged 25 to 39 in good health.

The J gene is TRBJ2-1, the V gene TRBV5-1; 8 positions agree with TRBD2. This CDR3 region has 15 residues. V lost 4 bases and J lost 7; bases outside the gene matches: 10. Germline V gives CDR1 SGHRS, CDR2 YFSETQ. This CDR3 is CASSELSGSGNEQFF. CDR3 sequence (DNA): TGCGCCAGCAGCGAGCTCAGCGGGAGTGGGAATGAGCAGTTCTTC.

This clone has more than one count but fewer than ten. The chain couples TRBV28 to TRBJ2-1; no clear D. CDR3 length: 14 residues. The V end was cut by 6 bases, the J end by 1 base, with 10 bases between. CDR1 is MDHEN, CDR2 SYDVKM, per germline. In DNA, the CDR3 is TGTGCCAGCAGAGGAGCGTTTTCCTACAATGAGCAGTTCTTC. Amino acid sequence: CASRGAFSYNEQFF.

The V gene is TRBV11-2, the J gene TRBJ2-3; D is undetermined. Germline loops: CDR1 SGHAT, CDR2 FQNNGV. V dropped 1 base and J dropped 1 base, with 9 bases sitting between them. This CDR3 is 15 amino acids long. The CDR3 region has the DNA TGTGCCAGCAGCTTAGTACTACGGCGCACAGATACGCAGTATTTT. Amino acids: CASSLVLRRTDTQYF.

The chain employs TRBV19 and TRBJ2-5; D perhaps matches TRBD2 (6 bases). The CDR3 spans 15 residues. In germline, CDR1 is LNHDA, CDR2 SQIVND (reference sequence). V was trimmed by 6 bases and J by 1 base, leaving 15 bases between them. For the CDR3, the DNA is TGTGCCAGTAGGAGGCGGGGCGGGCTCCAAGAGACCCAGTACTTC. Its translation is CASRRRGGLQETQYF.

This chain joins TRBV9 and TRBJ2-3, with D tentatively TRBD1 (7 bases). The CDR3 covers 17 residues. Germline V gives CDR1 SGDLS, CDR2 YYNGEE. V was cut by 3 bases and J by 0 bases, with 17 bases left in between. CDR3 region: CASSATPGDSSTDTQYF. In nucleotides, the CDR3 is TGTGCCAGCAGCGCCACCCCGGGGGACAGTAGCACAGATACGCAGTATTTT.

This clone was detected only a few times. The rearrangement links TRBV5-1 to TRBJ2-5; 11 bases align to TRBD1. The CDR3 totals 16 residues. The germline CDR1 and CDR2 sequences are SGHRS and YFSETQ. V gave up 4 bases and J gave up 2 bases; unmatched junction bases: 7. The CDR3 DNA reads TGCGCCAGCAGCCCGTGGACAGGGGGCCTACAAGAGACCCAGTACTTC. This translates into CASSPWTGGLQETQYF.

This clone turned up a few times. The V gene is TRBV7-9, the J gene TRBJ2-3; 8 bases are shared with TRBD1. J was trimmed by 4 bases and V by 5 bases; bases with no gene match: 17. Per the germline V gene, CDR1 is SEHNR and CDR2 is FQNEAQ (reference sequence). This CDR3 contains 18 residues. The DNA for the CDR3 is TGTGCCAGCAGCCTACGGGCGCTCCGGGACAGGATCGCAGATACGCAGTATTTT. Translating it yields CASSLRALRDRIADTQYF.

A few counts support this clone. The chain is built from TRBV9 and TRBJ2-7, with 10 bases identical to TRBD1. Germline V gives CDR1 SGDLS, CDR2 YYNGEE. The trim removed 4 bases at V and 5 bases at J, leaving 9 bases unmatched. CDR3 length: 15 residues. The CDR3 loop reads CASSPLGTGEHEQYF. The CDR3 coding sequence is TGTGCCAGCAGCCCCCTGGGGACAGGGGAACACGAGCAGTACTTC.

This clone has only a few counts. In the same sample, other DNA sequences code for this CDR3. The chain carries TRBV2 and TRBJ1-1; D is perhaps TRBD1 (5 bases). The CDR3 contains 14 residues. CDR1 SNHLY and CDR2 FYNNEI come from the germline V gene. Trimming took 6 bases from V and 0 from J, leaving 11 bases between them. The CDR3 sequence is CASSLTGLNTEAFF. CDR3 DNA: TGTGCCAGCAGCTTAACAGGTCTGAACACTGAAGCTTTCTTT.

This clone showed up just a few times. The chain is built from TRBV9 and TRBJ2-3, with 11 bases identical to TRBD2. The CDR3 is made up of 17 amino acids. V trimming: 6 bases; J trimming: 2 bases; junction bases outside the gene matches: 11. Germline CDR1 is SGDLS and CDR2 is YYNGEE. In DNA, the CDR3 is TGTGCCAGCACAGGGGCTAGCGGGAGGCAATACACAGATACGCAGTATTTT. It specifies CASTGASGRQYTDTQYF. Looking up the rest from reference TRBV9 and TRBJ2-3 gives the full variable domain: DSGVTQTPKHLITATGQRVTLRCSPRSGDLSVYWYQQSLDQGLQFLIQYYNGEERAKGNILERFSAQQFPDLHSELNLSSLELGDSALYFCASTGASGRQYTDTQYFGPGTRLTVL.

In this sample, this clone turned up a few times. The V and J genes are TRBV7-9 and TRBJ2-2; D may be TRBD2 (5 bases). Trimming removed 1 base from V and 3 bases from J, with 9 bases in between. The CDR3 sequence is 15 residues long. Per germline, CDR1 SEHNR and CDR2 FQNEAQ (reference sequence). CDR3 sequence (DNA): TGTGCCAGCAGCTTAGTGTCGGGGTACACCGGGGAGCTGTTTTTT. Protein sequence: CASSLVSGYTGELFF.

This clone came up a few times. This chain uses TRBV28 with TRBJ2-6, with 16 nucleotides matching TRBD2. This CDR3 comprises 19 residues. Germline CDR1 reads MDHEN; CDR2 reads SYDVKM. V lost 6 bases to trimming and J lost 4 bases; unmatched junction nucleotides: 9. The CDR3 here is CASRSEPGLAGGGANVLTF. The CDR3 DNA reads TGTGCCAGCAGATCAGAACCGGGACTAGCGGGAGGGGGGGCCAACGTCCTGACTTTC.

This clone has more than one count but fewer than ten. The V and J genes are TRBV6-5 and TRBJ2-5, with D possibly TRBD1 on 5 matching bases. V lost 0 bases, J lost 3 bases, and 8 bases lay in between. CDR3 length: 14 amino acids. Germline assignment: CDR1 MNHEY and CDR2 SVGAGI. The CDR3 protein is CASSYSRREETQYF. CDR3 DNA: TGTGCCAGCAGTTACTCTCGCAGGGAAGAGACCCAGTACTTC.

This clone was detected only a few times. The V call is TRBV5-1, the J call TRBJ2-7, with TRBD1 as a possible D gene (5 bases). This CDR3 is built from 17 residues. Per the germline V gene, CDR1 is SGHRS and CDR2 is YFSETQ. V dropped 0 bases and J dropped 3 bases, with 19 bases sitting between them. Here the CDR3 DNA reads TGCGCCAGCAGCTTGGTCAGCGACAGTTTGGGGCTCTACGAGCAGTACTTC. Translating it yields CASSLVSDSLGLYEQYF.

The chain couples TRBV30 to TRBJ2-5; 7 nucleotides line up with TRBD1. CDR3 length equals 14 residues. Unmatched junction bases numbered 8, after V lost 3 bases and J lost 4 bases. Per the germline V gene, CDR1 is GTSNPN and CDR2 is SVGIG (reference sequence). CDR3 region: CAWSPPTGTETQYF. CDR3 DNA: TGTGCCTGGAGCCCCCCGACAGGGACAGAGACCCAGTACTTC.

The chain carries TRBV6-5 and TRBJ2-1; possibly TRBD2 for D (5 bases). The CDR3 totals 13 residues. V was pared by 8 bases and J by 2 bases, with 10 bases between. CDR1 and CDR2 (germline): MNHEY, SVGAGI. The CDR3 reads CASLSGAYNEQFF. DNA for the CDR3: TGTGCCAGCCTCTCCGGGGCCTACAATGAGCAGTTCTTC.

DNA of the CDR3: TGTGCCAGCAGTTTCCGGGACAGGGTCTACAATGAGCAGTTCTTC. As protein: CASSFRDRVYNEQFF. V is TRBV27 and J is TRBJ2-1; 9 bases map to TRBD1. The junction had 3 bases not matched to a gene; V was cut back by 3 bases and J by 3 bases. Germline V gene data show CDR1 as MNHEY and CDR2 as SMNVEV (reference sequence). The CDR3 spans 15 residues.

The rearrangement joins TRBV15 to TRBJ1-4; 7 bases are shared with TRBD1. Germline assignment: CDR1 LNHNV and CDR2 YYDKDF (reference sequence). V shed 1 base and J 7 bases; nucleotides not matched to a gene: 12. The CDR3 totals 17 residues. The CDR3 is CATSRGGQERPGEKLFF. CDR3 bases: TGTGCCACCAGCAGAGGCGGACAGGAACGGCCGGGTGAAAAACTGTTTTTT.

The chain recombines TRBV19 with TRBJ2-7; 12 positions match TRBD2. Germline CDR1 is LNHDA and CDR2 is SQIVND (reference sequence). V lost 3 bases, J lost 4 bases, and 4 bases stayed unmatched. This CDR3 comprises 15 residues. For the CDR3, the DNA is TGTGCCAGTAGTATGGCTAGCGGGAGGGCTTACGAGCAGTACTTC. This sequence encodes CASSMASGRAYEQYF.

The chain employs TRBV7-9 and TRBJ1-1; D possibly corresponds to TRBD1 (5 bases). The germline CDR1 and CDR2 sequences are SEHNR and FQNEAQ (reference sequence). Trimming left V 9 bases short and J 0 bases short, with 20 bases between. The CDR3 runs 16 residues. CDR3 protein: CASFTGRGGMNTEAFF. As DNA, the CDR3 is TGTGCCAGTTTCACTGGGAGGGGCGGTATGAACACTGAAGCTTTCTTT.

The V call is TRBV5-8, the J call TRBJ2-7, with TRBD2 identical over 8 bases. The CDR3 sequence is 15 residues long. Germline V lookup: CDR1 SGHTS, CDR2 YDEGEE. The ends lost 4 bases at V and 0 bases at J; junction bases unmatched: 6. CDR3 residues: CASSPTGTSSYEQYF. CDR3 in DNA: TGTGCCAGCAGCCCCACCGGGACTAGCTCCTACGAGCAGTACTTC.

The chain recombines TRBV28 with TRBJ2-7; tentatively, D is TRBD1 (5 bases). The CDR3 has 13 residues. Per germline, CDR1 MDHEN and CDR2 SYDVKM. V was cut by 6 bases and J by 2 bases, with 11 bases left in between. The DNA of the CDR3 is TGTGCCAGCAGGTCGACAGTGCCCTACGAGCAGTACTTC. Amino acids: CASRSTVPYEQYF.

This clone was recorded a few times. V is TRBV28 and J is TRBJ2-7, with 7 positions matching TRBD1. The CDR3 extends over 14 amino acids. V lost 7 bases and J lost 5; bases outside the gene matches: 11. In germline, CDR1 is MDHEN, CDR2 SYDVKM. DNA for the CDR3: TGTGCCAGCAATAATGACAGGGCAACCCACGAGCAGTACTTC. Translating gives CASNNDRATHEQYF.

This clone was counted between two and nine times. The chain couples TRBV5-1 to TRBJ2-7, with 8 bases matching TRBD1. This CDR3 is 14 amino acids long. From germline, CDR1 is SGHRS and CDR2 YFSETQ. J gave up 5 bases and V 0 bases, and 4 bases lay outside the gene matches. DNA of the CDR3: TGCGCCAGCAGCTTGGGACAGGGGTTCAACGAGCAGTACTTC. Its protein product is CASSLGQGFNEQYF.

The rearrangement links TRBV5-6 to TRBJ2-3; TRBD2 agrees at 8 bases. J gave up 6 bases and V 4 bases, and 13 bases lay outside the gene matches. The CDR3 is made up of 16 amino acids. Germline assignment: CDR1 SGHDT and CDR2 YYEEEE. The CDR3 region is CASSVLGLVEGDTQYF. DNA for the CDR3: TGTGCCAGCAGCGTACTGGGACTAGTCGAGGGGGATACGCAGTATTTT.

This clone has more than one count but fewer than ten. This rearrangement joins TRBV11-2 to TRBJ2-5; 8 nucleotides align to TRBD2. V shed 2 bases, J shed 4 bases, and the junction held 3 bases outside the gene matches. CDR3 length: 14 amino acids. Per germline, CDR1 SGHAT and CDR2 FQNNGV. CDR3 coding DNA: TGTGCCAGCAGCTTAAGCGGGAGCCCAGAGACCCAGTACTTC. This encodes CASSLSGSPETQYF.